Detailed here is one T cell receptor (beta chain). The data originate from a study of blood T cell repertoires in COVID-19. The data were produced by immunoSEQ multiplex PCR, yet TCRdb's version contains in-frame clones alone and is incomplete. The repertoire holds approximately 56,000 clones, with 85% to 90% as singletons. Trimming removed 4 bases at V and 7 bases at J, with 7 bases between. Germline CDR1 is SGHNT and CDR2 is YENEEA. The CDR3 is made up of 11 amino acids. The sequence was collected from a woman aged 60-70 years with COVID-19, enrolled during active disease. Sequenced sample: peripheral blood. The rearrangement joins TRBV11-3 to TRBJ1-2, with unresolved D. The CDR3 here is CASSSGGGYTF. In DNA form, the CDR3 reads TGTGCCAGCAGCTCAGGAGGTGGCTACACCTTC.